What follows are 30 T cell receptor beta chains derived from one specimen sequenced in a study of T cell responses to AZD1222 COVID-19 vaccine. The method was immunoSEQ multiplex PCR; TCRdb's version includes in-frame clones alone and lacks a portion of them. In the table there are some 160,000 clones, approximately 93% of which are singletons. The source material was peripheral blood, sampled on day 0 of AZD1222 vaccination. The source of these receptors is an adult in good health.

J is TRBJ2-5 and V is TRBV7-2; no reliable D call. V dropped 0 bases and J dropped 2 bases, with 10 bases sitting between them. From germline, CDR1 is SGHTA and CDR2 FQGNSA. The CDR3 length is 15 residues. CDR3 loop: CASSLASRAQETQYF. In DNA, the CDR3 is TGTGCCAGCAGCTTAGCTTCCAGAGCGCAAGAGACCCAGTACTTC.

This rearrangement joins TRBV7-8 to TRBJ2-7; the match to TRBD2 covers 10 bases. The germline V gene encodes CDR1 SGHVS and CDR2 FQNEAQ. V dropped 4 bases and J dropped 4; count of bases not matched to a gene: 7. This CDR3 is 15 amino acids long. This CDR3 is CASSSYSGGPYEQYF. CDR3 in DNA: TGTGCCAGCAGCTCCTATAGCGGGGGGCCTTACGAGCAGTACTTC.

The chain uses TRBV4-1 and TRBJ2-1, with a weak D call TRBD2 (5 bases). The CDR3 is 12 residues long. Germline V gene lookup returns CDR1 MGHRA and CDR2 YSYEKL. The V end lost 1 base, the J end lost 8 bases, and 6 bases lay between the germline ends. CDR3 nucleotides: TGCGCCAGCAGCCAAGTGAGGGATGAGCAGTTCTTC. Protein product: CASSQVRDEQFF.

The genes are TRBV15 and TRBJ1-6, with a possible D match to TRBD1 (5 bases). CDR1 is LNHNV and CDR2 is YYDKDF in the germline V gene (reference sequence). Deletions cut 1 base from V and 10 bases from J, with 17 bases between. The CDR3 extends over 16 amino acids. CDR3 in amino acids: CATSRGTRGGASPLHF. The CDR3 DNA is TGTGCCACCAGCAGAGGGACCCGAGGTGGGGCGTCACCCCTCCACTTT.

DNA for the CDR3: TGTGCCAGCAGCCCGAGGAGGTGGGACTACGAGCAGTACTTC. Its translation: CASSPRRWDYEQYF. This chain connects TRBV14 to TRBJ2-7; D is possibly TRBD2 (5 bases). From germline, CDR1 is SGHDN and CDR2 FVKESK. Trimming pared 4 bases from V and 3 bases from J, leaving 13 bases between. CDR3 length: 14 amino acids.

This clone was observed a single time. The chain uses TRBV24-1 and TRBJ2-5; 8 bases match TRBD1. The trim removed 7 bases at V and 1 base at J, leaving 7 bases unmatched. The CDR3 spans 15 residues. Germline V gives CDR1 KGHDR, CDR2 SFDVKD. CDR3 bases: TGTGCCACCAGCTCTCAGGGGGCGACCCAAGAGACCCAGTACTTC. Its protein is CATSSQGATQETQYF.

The CDR3 DNA reads TGTGCCAGCAGCTTGGAGCGGGGGGTAGCTGGAAACACCATATATTTT. Translating gives CASSLERGVAGNTIYF. The chain has TRBV5-6 and TRBJ1-3; tentatively, D is TRBD1 (5 bases). The length of the CDR3 is 16 residues. Deletions cut 0 bases from V and 2 bases from J, with 12 bases between. Germline CDR1 and CDR2: SGHDT and YYEEEE. Full variable domain (remainder filled in from reference TRBV5-6 and TRBJ1-3): DAGVTQSPTHLIKTRGQQVTLRCSPKSGHDTVSWYQQALGQGPQFIFQYYEEEERQRGNFPDRFSGHQFPNYSSELNVNALLLGDSALYLCASSLERGVAGNTIYFGEGSWLTVV.

This chain joins TRBV4-2 and TRBJ1-3; 8 bases align to TRBD1. V lost 3 bases to trimming and J lost 8 bases; unmatched junction nucleotides: 12. CDR1 and CDR2 (germline): LGHNA, YNFKEQ. This CDR3 spans 16 amino acids. CDR3 sequence reads: CASSQGQALGGDTIYF. The CDR3 DNA follows: TGTGCCAGCAGCCAGGGACAGGCTTTAGGCGGGGACACCATATATTTT.

The chain employs TRBV6-1 and TRBJ1-2; D may be TRBD1 (6 bases). The V and J ends lost 2 bases and 2 bases respectively, with 12 bases between them. Germline CDR1 MNHNS, CDR2 SASEGT. The CDR3 sequence is 15 residues long. CDR3 sequence (DNA): TGTGCCAGCAGTGAATATCTTACAGGGAACTATGGCTACACCTTC. Amino acid sequence: CASSEYLTGNYGYTF.

The chain links TRBV7-9 to TRBJ2-5; 8 nucleotides line up with TRBD1. Germline CDR1 reads SEHNR; CDR2 reads FQNEAQ (reference sequence). This CDR3 spans 15 amino acids. V lost 7 bases to trimming and J lost 5 bases; unmatched junction nucleotides: 12. The CDR3 DNA reads TGTGCCAGCAACCCCGGACAGGGTAGCCGGGAGACCCAGTACTTC. Amino acids: CASNPGQGSRETQYF.

The rearrangement links TRBV12-3 or TRBV12-4 to TRBJ1-1; D is unclear. V was shortened by 1 base and J by 3 bases, with 3 bases between the two germline ends. The CDR3 length is 12 residues. The CDR3 sequence: CASSLGDTEAFF. CDR3 bases: TGTGCCAGCAGTTTAGGGGACACTGAAGCTTTCTTT.

The chain is built from TRBV4-1 and TRBJ2-5; possible D gene TRBD2, 5 bases. Germline CDR1 is MGHRA and CDR2 is YSYEKL. This CDR3 spans 14 amino acids. The V end was cut by 0 bases, the J end by 4 bases, with 9 bases between. The CDR3 reads CASSQDIGRETQYF. The CDR3 DNA reads TGCGCCAGCAGCCAAGATATAGGGAGAGAGACCCAGTACTTC.

The J gene is TRBJ2-1, the V gene TRBV19; 8 bases match TRBD2. The CDR3 has 14 amino acids. Unmatched junction bases numbered 9, after V lost 6 bases and J lost 8 bases. In germline, CDR1 is LNHDA, CDR2 SQIVND (reference sequence). CDR3 sequence: CASSLPGGVYEQFF. The CDR3 DNA reads as TGTGCCAGTAGCCTGCCGGGGGGGGTCTATGAGCAGTTCTTC. The complete variable domain, with remaining parts taken from reference TRBV19 and TRBJ2-1, reads DGGITQSPKYLFRKEGQNVTLSCEQNLNHDAMYWYRQDPGQGLRLIYYSQIVNDFQKGDIAEGYSVSREKKESFPLTVTSAQKNPTAFYLCASSLPGGVYEQFFGPGTRLTVL.

The chain is built from TRBV7-3 and TRBJ2-1, with 7 nucleotides matching TRBD1. The CDR3 sequence is 13 residues long. Germline V gives CDR1 SGHTA, CDR2 FQGTGA. V lost 5 bases to trimming and J lost 5 bases; unmatched junction nucleotides: 3. Here the CDR3 reads CASSAQGDNEQFF. The CDR3 DNA reads TGTGCCAGCAGCGCGCAGGGGGACAATGAGCAGTTCTTC.

The chain employs TRBV10-3 and TRBJ2-2; 7 nucleotides match TRBD2. The trim removed 1 base at V and 5 bases at J, leaving 4 bases unmatched. The CDR3 runs 15 residues. Germline V gene lookup returns CDR1 ENHRY and CDR2 SYGVKD. CDR3 coding DNA: TGTGCCATCAGTGAGTGGCAGGGAGGGACCGGGGAGCTGTTTTTT. Encoded protein: CAISEWQGGTGELFF.

The sample holds one count of this clone. The chain carries TRBV12-3 or TRBV12-4 and TRBJ1-2, with 8 bases fitting TRBD1. The CDR3 sequence is 13 residues long. The V gene end was trimmed by 6 bases and the J gene end by 6 bases; junction bases not matched to a gene: 6. Written as DNA, the CDR3 is TGTGCCAGCAGACCCGACAGGGGTAATGGCTACACCTTC. This encodes CASRPDRGNGYTF.

This chain links TRBV28 with TRBJ1-5; 7 positions match TRBD1. The CDR3 covers 15 residues. V was clipped by 5 bases and J by 4 bases; unmatched bases: 8. Germline V gene sequence: CDR1 MDHEN, CDR2 SYDVKM. The DNA for the CDR3 is TGTGCCAGCAGTCCTGCCGGGACAGCGAATCAGCCCCAGCATTTT. This codes for CASSPAGTANQPQHF.

The V call is TRBV3-1 (or the pseudogene TRBV3-2), the J call TRBJ2-5; D not certain. Germline CDR1 is LGHDT and CDR2 is YNNKEL (reference sequence). The V end lost 4 bases, the J end lost 0 bases, and 9 bases lay between the germline ends. CDR3 length: 14 residues. CDR3 loop: CASSRGEYQETQYF. The CDR3 DNA follows: TGTGCCAGCAGCCGTGGAGAGTACCAAGAGACCCAGTACTTC.

This sequence joins TRBV7-9 and TRBJ2-1; D is unclear. The germline V and J ends were trimmed by 7 bases and 4 bases, with 17 bases remaining between them. The CDR3 covers 15 residues. Germline CDR1 reads SEHNR; CDR2 reads FQNEAQ (reference sequence). The CDR3 protein is CASNDHGSEYNEQFF. Written as DNA, the CDR3 is TGTGCCAGCAACGACCACGGTAGTGAGTACAATGAGCAGTTCTTC.

The genes are TRBV19 and TRBJ2-7, with D perhaps assigned TRBD1 or TRBD2 (5 bases each). The V gene's germline CDR1 is LNHDA and CDR2 SQIVND (reference sequence). With 4 bases removed from V and 0 bases from J, the gap between germline ends came to 19 bases. CDR3 size: 17 residues. CDR3 sequence (DNA): TGTGCCAGTAGTACGACCGGGGCGATTACGAGCTCCTACGAGCAGTACTTC. Translating gives CASSTTGAITSSYEQYF.

The CDR3 sequence: CASSPQGENTEAFF. The CDR3 DNA reads TGCGCCAGCAGCCCTCAAGGGGAAAACACTGAAGCTTTCTTT. The chain couples TRBV4-1 to TRBJ1-1; D may be TRBD1 (5 bases). The length of the CDR3 is 14 residues. Trimming removed 4 bases from V and 2 bases from J, with 11 bases in between. The germline gives CDR1 MGHRA, CDR2 YSYEKL.

The chain is built from TRBV5-8 and TRBJ1-2; the match to TRBD1 covers 7 bases. CDR1 SGHTS and CDR2 YDEGEE come from the germline V gene. V lost 4 bases, J lost 6 bases, and 12 bases stayed unmatched. The CDR3 has 15 amino acids. The CDR3 here is CASSQGGQAKHGYTF. The CDR3 DNA follows: TGTGCCAGCAGCCAAGGCGGACAGGCCAAGCATGGCTACACCTTC. The entire variable domain, with the rest obtained from reference TRBV5-8 and TRBJ1-2, is as follows: EAGVTQSPTHLIKTRGQQATLRCSPISGHTSVYWYQQALGLGLQFLLWYDEGEERNRGNFPPRFSGRQFPNYSSELNVNALELEDSALYLCASSQGGQAKHGYTFGSGTRLTVV.

This clone was seen only a few times. The chain couples TRBV7-9 to TRBJ2-7; a weak D match, TRBD2 (5 bases). Trimming left V 5 bases short and J 6 bases short, with 17 bases between. The CDR3 sequence is 14 residues long. The germline V gene has CDR1 SEHNR and CDR2 FQNEAQ (reference sequence). The CDR3 region has the DNA TGTGCCAGCAGCCCGGGGTCGTTAGCGACCGAGCAGTACTTC. Protein sequence: CASSPGSLATEQYF.

The V call is TRBV3-1 (or the pseudogene TRBV3-2), the J call TRBJ1-1; D is ambiguous. Trimming took off 2 bases at V and 5 bases at J, with 12 bases between the two ends. This CDR3 has 14 residues. Germline V gene sequence: CDR1 LGHDT, CDR2 YNNKEL (reference sequence). CDR3 in amino acids: CASSQQLTGTEAFF. Here the CDR3 DNA reads TGTGCCAGCAGCCAACAGCTCACGGGGACTGAAGCTTTCTTT.

Here the CDR3 reads CASSLVGLSSYEQYF. CDR3 bases: TGTGCCAGCAGCTTAGTAGGCTTAAGCTCCTACGAGCAGTACTTC. This sequence joins TRBV7-2 and TRBJ2-7, with D unresolved. Germline values: CDR1 SGHTA, CDR2 FQGNSA. The length of the CDR3 is 15 residues. V was pared by 1 base and J by 0 bases, with 10 bases between.

This chain uses TRBV13 with TRBJ1-3, with D perhaps TRBD1 (5 bases). V lost 10 bases and J 1 base, leaving 23 bases between the germline ends. Germline V lookup: CDR1 PRHDT, CDR2 FYEKMQ (reference sequence). The CDR3 has 17 residues. The CDR3 DNA sequence: TGTGCCACTTCCTTCTCTCAGGGAGAATGGTCTGGAAACACCATATATTTT. It codes for CATSFSQGEWSGNTIYF.

The V call is TRBV27, the J call TRBJ2-7, with D maybe TRBD2 (5 bases). Per germline, CDR1 MNHEY and CDR2 SMNVEV (reference sequence). V was trimmed by 7 bases and J by 6 bases, leaving 10 bases between them. The CDR3 spans 11 residues. The CDR3 DNA follows: TGTGCCAGCAACGAGGGCGGCGAGCAGTACTTC. This encodes CASNEGGEQYF.

V and J are TRBV20-1 and TRBJ1-2; D uncertain. Germline lookup yields CDR1 DFQATT and CDR2 SNEGSKA (reference sequence). CDR3 length equals 11 residues. The V and J ends lost 1 base and 7 bases respectively, with 7 bases between them. In nucleotides, the CDR3 is TGCAGTGCTAGAGTTGCTGGTGGCTACACCTTC. It translates to CSARVAGGYTF.

The chain employs TRBV30 and TRBJ1-5, with D unclear. Between the trimmed V and J ends, which lost 7 bases and 3 bases, there was a span of 13 bases. This CDR3 is built from 13 residues. CDR1 and CDR2 (germline): GTSNPN, SVGIG (reference sequence). Here the CDR3 reads CASAPSYNQPQHF. For the CDR3, the DNA is TGTGCCTCGGCCCCAAGCTACAATCAGCCCCAGCATTTT.

The rearrangement links TRBV6-5 to TRBJ1-5, with D unclear. There are 12 residues in the CDR3. Trimming shortened V by 7 bases and J by 7 bases, and 11 bases separated the two germline ends. Germline V gene data show CDR1 as MNHEY and CDR2 as SVGAGI. The CDR3 loop is CASTSLLQPQHF. The CDR3 nucleotides are TGTGCCAGCACCTCGCTTTTGCAGCCCCAGCATTTT.